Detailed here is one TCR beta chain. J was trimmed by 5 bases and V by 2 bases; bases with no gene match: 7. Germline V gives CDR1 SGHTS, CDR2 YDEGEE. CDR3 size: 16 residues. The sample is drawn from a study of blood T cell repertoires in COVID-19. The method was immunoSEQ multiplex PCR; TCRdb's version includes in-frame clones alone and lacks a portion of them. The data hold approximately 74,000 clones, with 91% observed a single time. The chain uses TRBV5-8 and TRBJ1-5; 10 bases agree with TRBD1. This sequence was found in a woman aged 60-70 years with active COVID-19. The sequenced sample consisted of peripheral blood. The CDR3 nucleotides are TGTGCCAGCAGCTTTTTATGGGACAGGGGTGATCAGCCCCAGCATTTT. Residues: CASSFLWDRGDQPQHF.